This T cell receptor beta chain was identified during a study of blood T cell repertoires in COVID-19. Assay: immunoSEQ multiplex PCR; the TCRdb copy retains only in-frame clones and omits some. The sample has about 370,000 clones; approximately 88% are singletons. V was shortened by 6 bases and J by 8 bases, with 13 bases between the two germline ends. This CDR3 contains 13 residues. The germline V gene has CDR1 MNHEY and CDR2 SVGAGI. The clonotype originates from a woman younger than 45 with COVID-19, enrolled during active disease. The sequenced sample consisted of peripheral blood. V usage is TRBV6-5 and J usage is TRBJ2-2; the D gene is possibly TRBD2 (6 bases). The CDR3 protein is CASRQTSTGELFF. In DNA form, the CDR3 reads TGTGCCAGCAGACAGACTAGTACGGGGGAGCTGTTTTTT.